This entry describes one T cell receptor (beta chain). Every sampled donor was Caucasian and healthy. The data stem from a study of identical twins. The V and J ends lost 1 base and 11 bases, in that order; junction bases with no gene match: 3. Germline-derived CDR1 and CDR2 are SGHRS and YFSETQ. CDR3 size: 12 residues. Unique molecular identifiers were present on cDNA, and template switching added a universal primer site. TCRdb reprocessed the 5' RACE reads via MiXCR and lists one record per CDR3 protein. The data hold under 900,000 distinct CDR3 sequences, with roughly 18% observed a single time. This sample also appeared in a second study, on T cells expressing NK-cell markers. As that study records: Among the eight sequenced donors, seven tested HCMV-seropositive and one tested seronegative. One observes that, in several donors, these clonotypes were also the leading ones within the CD3+CD56-NKG2C+ fraction.

This TCR came from a woman in her late teens or twenties in good health. Sequencing was performed on PBMCs. The chain recombines TRBV5-1 with TRBJ1-2; 9 bases line up with TRBD1. In DNA, the CDR3 is TGCGCCAGCAGCTTGAGGACAGGGGTATACACCTTC. This translates into CASSLRTGVYTF.